A selection of T cell receptor beta chains follows, all from one sample in a study of OX40 agonist ivuxolimab in advanced cancers. Clones were read by immunoSEQ multiplex PCR, and TCRdb kept only the in-frame ones, dropping some. The sample includes over 40,000 clones, around 82% seen only once; the top ten take 4.6%. Material: CD4+ or CD8+ T cells sorted from blood, obtained in a trial of the OX40 agonist ivuxolimab. The receptor set was obtained from an adult with an advanced solid tumor such as melanoma, head and neck, liver or kidney cancer. CDR3s leave out the opening cysteine and the closing phenylalanine or tryptophan. Size is omitted from some rows. Given values are once, few, many or a class for expanded clones.

NA TRBV11-2 ASSLRGLQGKAYNEQF
NA TRBV18 ASSPTGGEAGANVLT
NA TRBV14 ASSQESPGGSRHEQY
NA TRBV6-6 ASSSPTVSGNTIY
medium-sized TRBV7-2 ASSLAETQY
NA TRBV18 ASHDGGGSNQPQH
few TRBV2 ASSEFVTVNEQF
NA TRBV7-2 ASGRGQTDTQY
few TRBV29-1 SVGVGPSTYEQY
NA TRBV5-6 ASSDGGPHDEQY
NA TRBV6-1 ASSVRVNTEAF
NA TRBV5-6 ASSLPPSGVDGYT
NA TRBV9 ASSPRDRGLYGYT
NA TRBV19 ASSMRTSGRYRETQY
NA TRBV6-1 ASSPTAGGWETQY
NA TRBV14 ASSQASVSGTYEQY
once TRBV28 ATRLAGGAHEQF
once TRBV27 ASSSILAGGGYEQY
NA TRBV7-9 ASSSRTGQGYEQY
NA TRBV5-1 ASSLGGNVPNNEQF
NA TRBV19 ASKIGGGRSYEQY
NA TRBV7-3 ASSPSGRAIGELF
NA TRBV6-1 ASSEVGSGIGLY
NA TRBV19 ASGKTSGSRNEQY
NA TRBV15 ATSSGRGGTYEQY
NA TRBV7-8 ASTLQGASSYEQY
NA TRBV28 ASSLATYGYT
NA TRBV5-1 ASSLATGPDEKLF
NA TRBV15 ATSRERQILEAF
NA TRBV12-5 ASGAASVIGNEQF
NA TRBV12-5 ASGLPVWNTEAF
NA TRBV18 ASSEIQGALSKNIQY
once TRBV6-5 ASSLQGILSGELF
NA TRBV6-6 ASSSTISGGYNEQF
NA TRBV6-1 AIPKSGKQY
NA TRBV30 AWEPGFGTAHGYT
NA TRBV19 ASSTRPGKPNTGELF
NA TRBV5-1 ASSPGTGGNEQF
NA TRBV30 AWSSTGDYGYT
NA TRBV5-4 ASSLGVAQTEAF
once TRBV11-2 ASSRASGSRNEQF
NA TRBV7-2 ASSSTGGHEF
once TRBV10-3 AISGGAEDTGELF
NA TRBV2 ASSANWLQETQY
NA TRBV4-1 ASSQAGSFASYEQY
once TRBV29-1 SVEGGGFFHEQY
NA TRBV4-2 ASSQDGVKGTEAF
NA TRBV5-4 ASSLSGNSYEQY
NA TRBV15 ATSREGQSYNEQF
NA TRBV29-1 SVDVTGMNTEAF
NA TRBV11-1 ASSWAGLSYEQY
NA TRBV6-5 ASKEAGGDNEQF
NA TRBV30 AWTWGRDRGTDTQY
NA TRBV11-1 ASSATGLYEQY
NA TRBV4-3 ASSHMGTGNTEAF